This T cell receptor (beta chain) derives from a study of tumor-infiltrating lymphocytes in primary liver carcinoma. Germline V lookup: CDR1 MNHEY, CDR2 SVGEGT. CDR3 length: 16 residues. Trimming cost V 6 bases and J 0 bases, with 12 bases left between them. Out of unsorted whole blood came the blood RNA, and germline DNA was extracted as well. Reverse transcription of around 0.45 ug total RNA with a constant-region primer produced TCR beta cDNA. Sequencing libraries for TCR beta derived from three nested multiplex PCR rounds that used slightly modified ARM-PCR. The opening two PCR rounds, nine to eleven cycles each, paired TRBV1-TRBV30 forward primers with a C-beta reverse primer. TCRdb re-called the multiplex PCR reads with MiXCR, one entry per CDR3 protein. The table includes 310,000 or so distinct CDR3 sequences, around 60% detected once.

The sequence was collected from a middle-aged man with primary liver carcinoma and hepatitis B virus infection. The chain recombines TRBV6-2 or TRBV6-3 with TRBJ2-6; possibly TRBD1 for D (5 bases). The sequenced material came from peripheral blood. The CDR3: CASRKKDSSGANVLTF. As DNA, the CDR3 is TGTGCCAGCAGAAAAAAAGACAGCTCTGGGGCCAACGTCCTGACTTTC.